Presented here are 15 T cell receptor beta chains from one specimen sequenced in a study of cytomegalovirus exposure and HLA in healthy donors. Profiled with immunoSEQ multiplex PCR; TCRdb holds only in-frame clones, not every one. The repertoire holds about 63,000 clones, with more than 70% as singletons. Sequencing was performed on PBMCs. These receptors came from a woman younger than 35 in good health and CMV-seronegative.

The rearrangement joins TRBV2 to TRBJ2-2; D not resolved. In germline, CDR1 is SNHLY, CDR2 FYNNEI. V lost 1 base to trimming and J lost 1 base, with 10 bases between them. The CDR3 totals 16 residues. The CDR3 DNA sequence: TGTGCCAGCAGTGAAGGGCCTGTGCAGAACACCGGGGAGCTGTTTTTT. Translation gives CASSEGPVQNTGELFF.

This clone was counted at least ten times. The chain recombines TRBV11-2 with TRBJ2-1; D might be TRBD2 (7 bases). Germline assignment: CDR1 SGHAT and CDR2 FQNNGV. The CDR3 totals 14 residues. V was pared by 3 bases and J by 5 bases, with 11 bases between. The CDR3 DNA is TGTGCCAGCAGCTTCGGGGGGCGCGACAATGAGCAGTTCTTC. Translating it yields CASSFGGRDNEQFF.

Of note for this clone: The junction shows a germline mismatch at one end, possibly a read error. The chain has TRBV19 and TRBJ2-3; D may be TRBD1 (6 bases). CDR1 and CDR2 from the germline V gene are LNHDA and SQIVND (reference sequence). This CDR3 spans 11 amino acids. The CDR3 is CASSTRDIHQF. CDR3 nucleotide sequence: TGTGCCAGTAGTACTCGGGACATACACCAATTT.

This rearrangement joins TRBV5-1 to TRBJ1-5; D not resolved. Trimming left V 4 bases short and J 1 base short, with 12 bases between. Germline V gene data show CDR1 as SGHRS and CDR2 as YFSETQ. CDR3 length: 15 residues. For the CDR3, the DNA is TGCGCCAGCAGCCTAGACGGGAGGAGCAATCAGCCCCAGCATTTT. Residues: CASSLDGRSNQPQHF.

This chain links TRBV19 with TRBJ1-5; a weak D match, TRBD1 (6 bases). The germline V and J ends were trimmed by 10 bases and 2 bases, with 12 bases remaining between them. Germline CDR1 LNHDA, CDR2 SQIVND (reference sequence). The CDR3 is made up of 13 amino acids. CDR3 amino acids: CATSRQGNQPQHF. In DNA, the CDR3 is TGTGCCACGTCACGACAGGGCAATCAGCCCCAGCATTTT.

V gene TRBV18 combines with J gene TRBJ2-5, with 9 bases matching TRBD2. Germline V CDR1 and CDR2: KGHSH, LQKENI. The CDR3 runs to 15 residues. Trimming removed 2 bases from V and 2 bases from J; junction bases left unmatched: 3. CDR3 region: CASSPSSGRQETQYF. The CDR3 DNA follows: TGTGCCAGCTCACCAAGTAGCGGGAGACAAGAGACCCAGTACTTC.

The rearrangement uses TRBV6-8 and TRBJ2-2; tentative D call: TRBD1 (6 bases). Trimming removed 6 bases from V and 3 bases from J, with 14 bases in between. Germline loops: CDR1 MNHGY, CDR2 SAAAGT. The CDR3 has 15 residues. In DNA form, the CDR3 reads TGTGCCAGCAGGGGAACAGGGCGGGACACCGGGGAGCTGTTTTTT. Its translation is CASRGTGRDTGELFF.

The chain has TRBV6-4 and TRBJ2-3; 13 nucleotides agree with TRBD2. The CDR3 runs to 18 residues. With V trimmed by 3 bases and J by 6 bases, 12 bases remained unmatched. In germline, CDR1 is MRHNA, CDR2 SNTAGT. CDR3 residues: CASSEELAGGLSTDTQYF. The DNA for the CDR3 is TGTGCCAGCAGTGAAGAACTAGCGGGGGGGTTATCGACGGATACGCAGTATTTT.

The gene calls are TRBV15 and TRBJ1-3; a possible D gene is TRBD1 (5 bases). The V end lost 1 base, the J end lost 3 bases, and 7 bases lay between the germline ends. The CDR3 spans 14 residues. CDR1 is LNHNV and CDR2 is YYDKDF in the germline V gene (reference sequence). CDR3 residues: CATSRAGLGNTIYF. CDR3 in DNA: TGTGCCACCAGCAGAGCAGGGCTTGGAAACACCATATATTTT.

The V call is TRBV4-1, the J call TRBJ2-3; the D gene is possibly TRBD2 (5 bases). The CDR3 totals 17 residues. Germline CDR1 MGHRA, CDR2 YSYEKL. V lost 1 base and J lost 4, with 18 bases in between. CDR3 sequence: CASSQGDYHLRSDTQYF. CDR3 nucleotides: TGCGCCAGCAGCCAAGGAGACTACCACCTCCGCTCAGATACGCAGTATTTT.

The chain couples TRBV28 to TRBJ2-7; tentative D call: TRBD2 (5 bases). Per germline, CDR1 MDHEN and CDR2 SYDVKM. The CDR3 contains 19 residues. V lost 5 bases to trimming and J lost 9 bases, with 35 bases between them. CDR3 sequence (DNA): TGTGCCAGCAGTAACGATCCAGAGAAAAGGACTCCGTTGGCTTTTGGGCAGTACTTC. Translated, it gives CASSNDPEKRTPLAFGQYF.

This chain links TRBV27 with TRBJ2-1; 8 bases align to TRBD1. The V gene end was trimmed by 6 bases and the J gene end by 9 bases; junction bases not matched to a gene: 4. CDR3 length: 12 amino acids. Germline V gene lookup returns CDR1 MNHEY and CDR2 SMNVEV (reference sequence). CDR3 amino acids: CASRVQGGEQFF. In DNA form, the CDR3 reads TGTGCCAGCAGAGTACAGGGGGGTGAGCAGTTCTTC.

The chain links TRBV28 to TRBJ1-3, with D unclear. Per germline, CDR1 MDHEN and CDR2 SYDVKM. V gave up 8 bases and J gave up 0 bases, with 11 bases separating them. The CDR3 spans 14 residues. In DNA form, the CDR3 reads TGTGCCAGCCGATCCTCAGGCTCTGGAAACACCATATATTTT. Its translation is CASRSSGSGNTIYF.

V is TRBV28 and J is TRBJ2-1, with 14 bases aligning to TRBD2. The CDR3 is 15 amino acids. J gave up 6 bases and V 3 bases, and 1 base lay outside the gene matches. Germline-derived CDR1 and CDR2 are MDHEN and SYDVKM. In DNA form, the CDR3 reads TGTGCCAGCAGTTTGGGGACTAGCGGGAGCAATGAGCAGTTCTTC. As protein: CASSLGTSGSNEQFF.

The V gene is TRBV15, the J gene TRBJ1-5; TRBD1 aligns across 7 bases. V was clipped by 5 bases and J by 1 base; unmatched bases: 8. Germline CDR1 and CDR2: LNHNV and YYDKDF (reference sequence). CDR3 length: 16 amino acids. The CDR3 here is CATSGTGVASNQPQHF. The CDR3 nucleotides read TGTGCCACCAGCGGAACAGGGGTTGCGAGCAATCAGCCCCAGCATTTT.